This TCR beta chain was captured in a study of T-cell memory formation after mild COVID-19. Across the study: The study found TCR clusters largely donor specific.

The authors produced TCR alpha and TCR beta cDNA libraries with sample barcodes and UMIs by 5'RACE using constant-segment primers. In TCRdb, the 5' RACE reads were re-called with MiXCR into one record per CDR3 protein. The table shows roughly 150,000 distinct CDR3 sequences, with under 30% occurring only once. A remark on this clonotype: Its antigen is currently unknown.

Whole-study results and caveats: Contracting CD4+ clones sat mainly in CM and EM; CD8+ in EMRA. Clones shrinking between day 15 and 85 showed a balanced CD4/CD8 split, and those that grew later tilted toward CD4+.

Germline values: CDR1 LGHNA, CDR2 YNFKEQ. The junction had 1 base not matched to a gene; V was cut back by 4 bases and J by 0 bases. This CDR3 has 15 amino acids. This sequence was found in an adult woman who had mild COVID-19 (a few samples of this study predate the infection). Cell type and time point are not known. Sample: PBMCs or a T cell subset sorted from them (not recorded which). The gene calls are TRBV4-2 and TRBJ2-2, with TRBD2 identical over 8 bases. The CDR3 region has the DNA TGTGCCAGCAGCCCGACTAGCGCGAACACCGGGGAGCTGTTTTTT. Its translation is CASSPTSANTGELFF.